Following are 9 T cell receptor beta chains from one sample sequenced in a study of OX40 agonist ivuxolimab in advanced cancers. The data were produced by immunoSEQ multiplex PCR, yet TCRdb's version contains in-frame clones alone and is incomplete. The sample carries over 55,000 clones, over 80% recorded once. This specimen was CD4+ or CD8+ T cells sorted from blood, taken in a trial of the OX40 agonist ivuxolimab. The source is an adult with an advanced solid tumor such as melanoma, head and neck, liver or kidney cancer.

CDR3: CAWSGGTINYEQYF. The CDR3 coding sequence is TGTGCCTGGAGTGGGGGGACCATTAACTACGAGCAGTACTTC. V gene TRBV30 combines with J gene TRBJ2-7, with D tentatively TRBD1 or TRBD2 (5 bases each). Per germline, CDR1 GTSNPN and CDR2 SVGIG (reference sequence). V was pared by 1 base and J by 3 bases, with 13 bases between. The CDR3 consists of 14 residues. The variable domain in full, with the rest retrieved from reference TRBV30 and TRBJ2-7, is SQTIHQWPATLVQPVGSPLSLECTVEGTSNPNLYWYRQAAGRGLQLLFYSVGIGQISSEVPQNLSASRPQDRQFILSSKKLLLSDSGFYLCAWSGGTINYEQYFGPGTRLTVT.

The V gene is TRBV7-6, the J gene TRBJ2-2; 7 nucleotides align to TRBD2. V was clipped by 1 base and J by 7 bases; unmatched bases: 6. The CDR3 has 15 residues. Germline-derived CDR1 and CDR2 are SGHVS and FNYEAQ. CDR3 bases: TGTGCCAGCAGCTTAGAGGGACTATCGGGCGGGGAGCTGTTTTTT. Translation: CASSLEGLSGGELFF.

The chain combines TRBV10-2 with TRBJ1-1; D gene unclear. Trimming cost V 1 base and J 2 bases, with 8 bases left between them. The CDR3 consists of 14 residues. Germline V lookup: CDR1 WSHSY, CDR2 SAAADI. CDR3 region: CASSEWSNNTEAFF. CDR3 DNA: TGCGCCAGCAGTGAGTGGAGCAATAACACTGAAGCTTTCTTT.

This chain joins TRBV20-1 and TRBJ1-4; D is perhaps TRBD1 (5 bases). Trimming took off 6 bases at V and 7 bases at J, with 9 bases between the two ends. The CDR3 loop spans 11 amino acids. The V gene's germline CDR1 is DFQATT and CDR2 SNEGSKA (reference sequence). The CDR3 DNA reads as TGCAGTGCAGGGGAGGGTGAAAAACTGTTTTTT. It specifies CSAGEGEKLFF.

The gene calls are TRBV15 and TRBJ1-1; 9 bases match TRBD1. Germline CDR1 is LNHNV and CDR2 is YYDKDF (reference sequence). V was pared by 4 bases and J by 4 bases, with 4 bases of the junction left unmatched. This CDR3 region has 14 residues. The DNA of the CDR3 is TGTGCCACCAGCACCGGGACAGGGATCACTGAAGCTTTCTTT. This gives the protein CATSTGTGITEAFF. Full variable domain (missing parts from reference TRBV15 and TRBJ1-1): DAMVIQNPRYQVTQFGKPVTLSCSQTLNHNVMYWYQQKSSQAPKLLFHYYDKDFNNEADTPDNFQSRRPNTSFCFLDIRSPGLGDTAMYLCATSTGTGITEAFFGQGTRLTVV.

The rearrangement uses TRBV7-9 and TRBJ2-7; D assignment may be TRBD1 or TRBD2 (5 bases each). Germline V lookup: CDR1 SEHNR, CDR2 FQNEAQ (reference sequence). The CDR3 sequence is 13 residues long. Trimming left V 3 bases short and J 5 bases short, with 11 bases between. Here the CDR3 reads CASSLGVGHEQYF. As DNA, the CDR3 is TGTGCCAGCAGCTTGGGGGTGGGACACGAGCAGTACTTC.

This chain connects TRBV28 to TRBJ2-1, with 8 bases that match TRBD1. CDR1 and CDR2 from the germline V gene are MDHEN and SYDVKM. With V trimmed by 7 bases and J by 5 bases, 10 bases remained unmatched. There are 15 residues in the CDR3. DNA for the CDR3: TGTGCCAGCAATTTCCGGACAGGGCGGGACAATGAGCAGTTCTTC. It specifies CASNFRTGRDNEQFF.

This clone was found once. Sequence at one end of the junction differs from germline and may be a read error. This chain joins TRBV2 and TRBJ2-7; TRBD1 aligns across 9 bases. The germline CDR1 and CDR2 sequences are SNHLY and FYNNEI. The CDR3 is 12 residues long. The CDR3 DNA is TGTGCCAGCAGTACAGGAGGGACAGGGTCCAACTTC. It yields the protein CASSTGGTGSNF.

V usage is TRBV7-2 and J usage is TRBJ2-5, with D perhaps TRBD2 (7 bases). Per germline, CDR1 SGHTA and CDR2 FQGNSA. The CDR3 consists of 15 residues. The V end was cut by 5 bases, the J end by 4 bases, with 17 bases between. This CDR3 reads CASSPPGRGAETQYF. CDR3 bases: TGTGCCAGCAGCCCCCCGGGACGGGGGGCAGAGACCCAGTACTTC.